Described below is a single TCR beta chain sequence and its context. V dropped 1 base and J dropped 3 bases, with 24 bases sitting between them. CDR1 SGDLS and CDR2 YYNGEE come from the germline V gene. The CDR3 has 19 amino acids. These data originate in a study of blood T cell repertoires in COVID-19. Here immunoSEQ multiplex PCR was the method, and the copy in TCRdb shows in-frame clones only, minus some. The repertoire consists of 350,000 to 400,000 clones, with more than 85% occurring once and the leading ten covering roughly 0.9%. This clonotype originated in a woman aged 40 to 49 who had been exposed to COVID-19. Sequencing used PBMCs or T cells enriched from blood (not recorded which). V is TRBV9 and J is TRBJ2-3; a possible D gene is TRBD1 (5 bases). CDR3 sequence (DNA): TGTGCCAGCAGCGTACCAAAAGGGGCAGGGTTAGAATCTACAGATACGCAGTATTTT. The encoded protein is CASSVPKGAGLESTDTQYF.